The 8 T cell receptor beta chains given below trace back to one sample, sequenced in a study of T cells after yellow fever vaccination. TCRdb processed the 5' RACE reads anew with MiXCR; each CDR3 protein has one entry. In the table there are 50,000 or so distinct CDR3 sequences, 6.5% to 8% of which are singletons. Specimen: CD8+ T cells not binding an NS4B(214-222) dextramer, sorted from PBMCs, collected about 49 days after the first yellow fever vaccination. The origin of the receptors is a man aged 18 to 29 who received the YFV17D yellow fever vaccine.

This clonotype was found many times. This chain links TRBV3-1 with TRBJ2-1; unclear D gene. Deletions cut 0 bases from V and 0 bases from J, with 9 bases between. The CDR3 loop spans 16 amino acids. CDR1 and CDR2 (germline): LGHDT, YNNKEL (reference sequence). CDR3 residues: CASSQETGNSYNEQFF. The CDR3 DNA is TGTGCCAGCAGCCAAGAGACTGGGAACTCCTACAATGAGCAGTTCTTC.

The chain is built from TRBV7-9 and TRBJ2-1; 13 bases are a match to TRBD2. Germline V CDR1 and CDR2: SEHNR, FQNEAQ (reference sequence). The trim removed 5 bases at V and 9 bases at J, leaving 7 bases unmatched. The CDR3 is 15 residues long. For the CDR3, the DNA is TGTGCCAGCAGCGAACTAGCGGGGGGGCCGGGTGAGCAGTTCTTC. Its translation is CASSELAGGPGEQFF.

In its sample, this clonotype was seen many times. V and J are TRBV20-1 and TRBJ2-5, with 7 bases identical to TRBD1. In germline, CDR1 is DFQATT, CDR2 SNEGSKA (reference sequence). The CDR3 has 15 amino acids. With 8 bases clipped from V and 0 bases from J, the junction kept 12 bases outside the gene matches. The CDR3 DNA follows: TGCAGTCCAGCCCGGGACAGTTGGTACCAAGAGACCCAGTACTTC. This sequence encodes CSPARDSWYQETQYF.

This chain joins TRBV10-3 and TRBJ1-1; TRBD1 aligns across 10 bases. The CDR3 covers 15 residues. Germline V gives CDR1 ENHRY, CDR2 SYGVKD. Trimming cost V 3 bases and J 5 bases; bases outside gene matches: 6. In DNA, the CDR3 is TGTGCCATCAGTGATTCGGGACAGGGGATTACTGAAGCTTTCTTT. Its protein is CAISDSGQGITEAFF.

This clonotype was recorded a few times. This chain joins TRBV7-2 and TRBJ2-6; the D call may be TRBD1 or TRBD2 (5 bases each). Trimming pared 1 base from V and 0 bases from J, leaving 7 bases between. Germline V lookup: CDR1 SGHTA, CDR2 FQGNSA. There are 16 residues in the CDR3. Written as DNA, the CDR3 is TGTGCCAGCAGCTTAGAAGGGACCTCTGGGGCCAACGTCCTGACTTTC. As protein: CASSLEGTSGANVLTF.

This clonotype was counted ten times or more. This chain joins TRBV10-2 and TRBJ2-7, with TRBD2 matching 8 bases. CDR3 size: 14 residues. Germline V CDR1 and CDR2: WSHSY, SAAADI. Trimming took 5 bases from V and 6 from J; bases not matched to a gene: 9. This chain's CDR3 is CASSPGGGPGEQYF. The CDR3 nucleotides read TGCGCCAGCAGTCCCGGGGGGGGACCCGGCGAGCAGTACTTC.

This clonotype was seen many times. For the CDR3, the DNA is TGTGCCAGCAGTCAGTCGAGGACAGGGAATTCACCCCTCCACTTT. Translating it yields CASSQSRTGNSPLHF. The chain uses TRBV12-3 or TRBV12-4 and TRBJ1-6, with TRBD1 matching 8 bases. J gave up 7 bases and V 5 bases, and 7 bases lay outside the gene matches. The CDR3 totals 15 residues.

Only a few counts were recorded for this clonotype. The chain links TRBV10-3 to TRBJ2-7; 7 bases align to TRBD1. V lost 6 bases, J lost 3 bases, and 5 bases stayed unmatched. Germline CDR1 ENHRY, CDR2 SYGVKD. The CDR3 spans 13 residues. CDR3 DNA: TGTGCCATCAGCCCCGGGACAGACTACGAGCAGTACTTC. Translating it yields CAISPGTDYEQYF.